This T cell receptor beta chain was sequenced for a study of T-cell memory formation after mild COVID-19. Looking at the study overall: Largely donor-specific sequence clusters came from two donors. Regarding the study as a whole: CM and EM subsets held most contracting CD4+ clones; EMRA held CD8+ ones. Contracting clones from day 15 to 85 had balanced CD4/CD8; later expanders favoured CD4+.

As to this clonotype: What it binds is unknown.

TCRdb ran MiXCR on the 5' RACE reads and lists one entry per CDR3 protein. The sample has about 200,000 distinct CDR3 sequences, around 19% seen once; the top ten hold roughly 2.3%. V was clipped by 7 bases and J by 5 bases, with 16 bases between them. The CDR3 loop spans 14 amino acids. The clonotype comes from an adult woman who had mild COVID-19 (a few samples of this study predate the infection). Cell type and time point are not known. V gene TRBV12-3 or TRBV12-4 combines with J gene TRBJ2-3, with D tentatively TRBD2 (7 bases). Material: PBMCs or a T cell subset sorted from them (not recorded which). The CDR3 region is CASTQVGGRDTQYF. In nucleotides, the CDR3 is TGTGCCAGCACCCAAGTGGGGGGGCGAGATACGCAGTATTTT.